The T cell receptor beta chain under discussion was sequenced for a study of blood T cell repertoires in COVID-19. Libraries were prepared by immunoSEQ multiplex PCR; TCRdb keeps only in-frame clonotypes and omits some of them. The sample contains some 300,000 clones, more than 75% of which appear only once. The germline V gene encodes CDR1 SNHLY and CDR2 FYNNEI. Trimming removed 4 bases at V and 2 bases at J, with 15 bases between. There are 15 residues in the CDR3. Sequenced sample: PBMCs or T cells enriched from blood (not recorded which). V and J are TRBV2 and TRBJ2-7; D ambiguous. The origin of this receptor is a woman aged 55-75 years in a cohort exposed to, infected with or recovered from COVID-19 (not recorded which). DNA for the CDR3: TGTGCCAGCAGTGTCGCAGCCGACAAAACCTACGAGCAGTACTTC. This translates into CASSVAADKTYEQYF.